These 21 T cell receptor beta chains were all obtained from the same sample, sequenced in a study of technical replicates of blood from a handful of donors (dated by TCRdb to the late 2010s). The library relied on the immunoSEQ multiplex PCR assay. Held by TCRdb, this immuneACCESS table contains in-frame sequences only and omits some clones. Under half of the omission traces to an unresolved V gene where checked; the cause of the rest is unknown. The sample profile shows roughly 80,000 clones; approximately 91% of them were found once. The biggest ten clones account for roughly 0.38% of the sample. Sequenced: T cells isolated from PBMCs. The receptors shown here come from a human donor in good health.

The chain employs TRBV9 and TRBJ2-1, with D perhaps matching TRBD2 (6 bases). V lost 4 bases, J lost 3 bases, and 14 bases lay in between. The germline V gene encodes CDR1 SGDLS and CDR2 YYNGEE. CDR3 length: 15 residues. The CDR3 reads CASSLTGLSYNEQFF. The CDR3 region has the DNA TGTGCCAGCAGCTTAACGGGACTTAGCTACAATGAGCAGTTCTTC. Together with reference TRBV9 and TRBJ2-1, the CDR3 gives the full variable domain: DSGVTQTPKHLITATGQRVTLRCSPRSGDLSVYWYQQSLDQGLQFLIQYYNGEERAKGNILERFSAQQFPDLHSELNLSSLELGDSALYFCASSLTGLSYNEQFFGPGTRLTVL.

The chain links TRBV11-1 to TRBJ2-1; 14 nucleotides line up with TRBD2. J gave up 5 bases and V 3 bases, and 3 bases lay outside the gene matches. The V gene's germline CDR1 is SGHAT and CDR2 FQDESV (reference sequence). The CDR3 is 16 amino acids. The CDR3 DNA reads as TGTGCCAGCAGCTTTGTGGGACTAGCGGGGGACAATGAGCAGTTCTTC. Protein: CASSFVGLAGDNEQFF.

V usage is TRBV5-1 and J usage is TRBJ2-7, with 7 bases that match TRBD1. Trimming took 0 bases from V and 3 from J; bases not matched to a gene: 6. This CDR3 spans 15 amino acids. CDR1 is SGHRS and CDR2 is YFSETQ in the germline V gene. The CDR3 spells CASSLEGDSYYEQYF. CDR3 DNA sequence: TGCGCCAGCAGCTTGGAGGGGGACAGCTACTACGAGCAGTACTTC.

The chain couples TRBV7-3 to TRBJ2-2; the D is unclear. V gave up 2 bases and J gave up 7 bases, with 8 bases separating them. The CDR3 is 13 residues long. The germline gives CDR1 SGHTA, CDR2 FQGTGA. The CDR3 DNA follows: TGTGCCAGCAGCTTATGGCCGTACGGGGAGCTGTTTTTT. It translates to CASSLWPYGELFF.

V and J are TRBV7-2 and TRBJ1-1; D is unclear. Germline assignment: CDR1 SGHTA and CDR2 FQGNSA. The V end lost 6 bases, the J end lost 1 base, and 9 bases lay between the germline ends. The CDR3 contains 13 residues. CDR3 residues: CASRWAENTEAFF. CDR3 DNA sequence: TGTGCCAGCAGGTGGGCAGAGAACACTGAAGCTTTCTTT.

This clone was picked up a small number of times. The CDR3 nucleotides are TGTGCCAGCAGCCCTATGACAGGGGATGTCACTGAAGCTTTCTTT. Its translation: CASSPMTGDVTEAFF. V gene TRBV9 combines with J gene TRBJ1-1; TRBD1 matches 8 bases. The V gene's germline CDR1 is SGDLS and CDR2 YYNGEE. Unmatched junction bases numbered 9, after V lost 4 bases and J lost 4 bases. This CDR3 contains 15 residues.

The V call is TRBV2, the J call TRBJ2-7, with 11 bases aligning to TRBD2. The CDR3 covers 14 residues. The germline CDR1 and CDR2 sequences are SNHLY and FYNNEI. J gave up 6 bases and V 1 base, and 2 bases lay outside the gene matches. CDR3 sequence reads: CASSEETSGIEQYF. The CDR3 DNA is TGTGCCAGCAGTGAAGAGACTAGCGGGATCGAGCAGTACTTC.

The gene calls are TRBV2 and TRBJ1-1; D possibly corresponds to TRBD1 (5 bases). The CDR3 has 13 amino acids. V lost 7 bases and J 11 bases, leaving 20 bases between the germline ends. CDR1 and CDR2 (germline): SNHLY, FYNNEI. The CDR3 sequence is CASMGTDLVYAFF. CDR3 nucleotides: TGTGCCAGCATGGGGACTGACCTAGTTTATGCTTTCTTT.

The chain has TRBV19 and TRBJ2-7; 7 nucleotides line up with TRBD1. Germline assignment: CDR1 LNHDA and CDR2 SQIVND (reference sequence). After removal of 4 bases from V and 2 bases from J, the junction contained 2 bases not matched to a gene. This CDR3 has 13 amino acids. CDR3 sequence reads: CASSKGQTYEQYF. The CDR3 DNA follows: TGTGCCAGTAGTAAGGGACAGACCTACGAGCAGTACTTC.

The DNA of the CDR3 is TGTGCCTGGGACTTGGATCGAGCTTTCTTT. This translates into CAWDLDRAFF. The chain employs TRBV30 and TRBJ1-1; D is ambiguous. The CDR3 consists of 10 residues. V dropped 5 bases and J dropped 10 bases, with 11 bases sitting between them. Germline assignment: CDR1 GTSNPN and CDR2 SVGIG (reference sequence). Looking up the rest from reference TRBV30 and TRBJ1-1 gives the full variable domain: SQTIHQWPATLVQPVGSPLSLECTVEGTSNPNLYWYRQAAGRGLQLLFYSVGIGQISSEVPQNLSASRPQDRQFILSSKKLLLSDSGFYLCAWDLDRAFFGQGTRLTVV.

This rearrangement joins TRBV27 to TRBJ2-7; D may be TRBD1 (5 bases). Germline V gives CDR1 MNHEY, CDR2 SMNVEV (reference sequence). V was pared by 6 bases and J by 4 bases, with 19 bases between. This CDR3 contains 15 residues. The CDR3 nucleotides read TGTGCCAGCAGATTGACAGAGAACCCTGTATACGAGCAGTACTTC. Amino acid sequence: CASRLTENPVYEQYF.

The chain is built from TRBV9 and TRBJ1-1, with TRBD1 as a possible D gene (6 bases). The CDR3 contains 15 residues. Germline V gene sequence: CDR1 SGDLS, CDR2 YYNGEE. Trimming shortened V by 4 bases and J by 4 bases, and 17 bases separated the two germline ends. For the CDR3, the DNA is TGTGCCAGCAGCACATCAAACAGGGAGGGCACTGAAGCTTTCTTT. This sequence encodes CASSTSNREGTEAFF.

The gene calls are TRBV4-2 and TRBJ2-7; unclear D gene. This CDR3 spans 13 amino acids. Trimming took off 4 bases at V and 1 base at J, with 8 bases between the two ends. Germline CDR1 and CDR2: LGHNA and YNFKEQ. Here the CDR3 reads CASSPGWSYEQYF. DNA of the CDR3: TGTGCCAGCAGCCCTGGCTGGTCCTACGAGCAGTACTTC.

This chain connects TRBV29-1 to TRBJ2-2; D is possibly TRBD2 (6 bases). Looked up from germline, CDR1 is SQVTM and CDR2 is ANQGSEA. With 7 bases removed from V and 2 bases from J, the gap between germline ends came to 20 bases. This CDR3 has 16 amino acids. The CDR3 sequence is CSASPGEGTNTGELFF. CDR3 DNA: TGCAGCGCCTCTCCGGGAGAAGGAACCAACACCGGGGAGCTGTTTTTT.

This chain joins TRBV2 and TRBJ2-3, with D perhaps matching TRBD2 (6 bases). V dropped 2 bases and J dropped 3 bases, with 18 bases sitting between them. Germline CDR1 is SNHLY and CDR2 is FYNNEI. The CDR3 is 17 amino acids. The CDR3 DNA sequence: TGTGCCAGCAGTGAACCGGGAGTCTTTTGGGGTACAGATACGCAGTATTTT. This encodes CASSEPGVFWGTDTQYF.

The genes are TRBV7-2 and TRBJ2-2, with 7 bases fitting TRBD2. V was clipped by 5 bases and J by 3 bases; unmatched bases: 9. The CDR3 runs 16 residues. Germline V CDR1 and CDR2: SGHTA, FQGNSA. The CDR3 DNA is TGTGCCAGCAGCATGTTTAGCGGGTCCTACACCGGGGAGCTGTTTTTT. The encoded protein is CASSMFSGSYTGELFF. The complete variable domain, with remaining parts taken from reference TRBV7-2 and TRBJ2-2, reads GAGVSQSPSNKVTEKGKDVELRCDPISGHTALYWYRQSLGQGLEFLIYFQGNSAPDKSGLPSDRFSAERTGGSVSTLTIQRTQQEDSAVYLCASSMFSGSYTGELFFGEGSRLTVL.

The rearrangement links TRBV6-5 to TRBJ2-5, with TRBD1 as a possible D gene (5 bases). The CDR3 consists of 14 residues. V dropped 2 bases and J dropped 2 bases, with 9 bases sitting between them. Germline V gene data show CDR1 as MNHEY and CDR2 as SVGAGI. The CDR3 spells CASSYRGSQETQYF. The CDR3 DNA reads TGTGCCAGCAGTTACAGGGGTTCTCAAGAGACCCAGTACTTC.

The chain recombines TRBV7-9 with TRBJ2-7, with D perhaps matching TRBD2 (5 bases). CDR3 length: 13 amino acids. The V gene lost 5 bases and the J gene lost 1 base, with 9 bases spanning the gap. CDR1 and CDR2 (germline): SEHNR, FQNEAQ (reference sequence). The CDR3 here is CASSEDSSYEQYF. The CDR3 DNA reads as TGTGCCAGCAGCGAGGACTCTTCCTACGAGCAGTACTTC. Variable domain in full (rest from reference TRBV7-9 and TRBJ2-7): DTGVSQNPRHKITKRGQNVTFRCDPISEHNRLYWYRQTLGQGPEFLTYFQNEAQLEKSRLLSDRFSAERPKGSFSTLEIQRTEQGDSAMYLCASSEDSSYEQYFGPGTRLTVT.

This clone was seen only once. The chain joins TRBV10-3 to TRBJ1-1, with a tentative D call TRBD1 (5 bases). This CDR3 region has 13 residues. The germline V gene has CDR1 ENHRY and CDR2 SYGVKD. The V end lost 4 bases, the J end lost 6 bases, and 12 bases lay between the germline ends. The CDR3 coding sequence is TGTGCCATCAGTGGCAGGGTAATCGCTGAAGCTTTCTTT. Its protein is CAISGRVIAEAFF.

The chain combines TRBV7-2 with TRBJ2-1; TRBD2 agrees at 8 bases. CDR1 is SGHTA, CDR2 FQGNSA, per germline. Trimming at V came to 3 bases and at J to 7 bases, leaving 5 bases not matched to a gene. The CDR3 spans 14 residues. The CDR3 DNA sequence: TGTGCCAGCAGCTTTTGGCGGGAGGTGAATGAGCAGTTCTTC. Protein product: CASSFWREVNEQFF.

This chain uses TRBV20-1 with TRBJ2-7; D call uncertain. Germline CDR1 DFQATT, CDR2 SNEGSKA (reference sequence). The CDR3 runs to 11 residues. Trimming pared 5 bases from V and 0 bases from J, leaving 5 bases between. The CDR3, as DNA: TGCAGTGCTCCCCTCTCCTACGAGCAGTACTTC. Its protein is CSAPLSYEQYF.